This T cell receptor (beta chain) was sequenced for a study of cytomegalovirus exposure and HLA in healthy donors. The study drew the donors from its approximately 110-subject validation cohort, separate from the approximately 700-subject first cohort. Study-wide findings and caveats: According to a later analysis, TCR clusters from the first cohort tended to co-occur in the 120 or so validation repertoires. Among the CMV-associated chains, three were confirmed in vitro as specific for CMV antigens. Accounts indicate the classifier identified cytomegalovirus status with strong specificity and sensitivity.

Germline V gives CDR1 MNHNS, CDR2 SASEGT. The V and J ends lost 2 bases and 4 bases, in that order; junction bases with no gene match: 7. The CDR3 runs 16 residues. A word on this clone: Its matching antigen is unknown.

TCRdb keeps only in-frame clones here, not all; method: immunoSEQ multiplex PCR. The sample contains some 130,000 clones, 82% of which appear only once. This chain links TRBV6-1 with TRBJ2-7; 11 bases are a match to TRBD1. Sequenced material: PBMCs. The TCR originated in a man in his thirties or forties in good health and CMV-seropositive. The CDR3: CASSEWGTGGRYEQYF. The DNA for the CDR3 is TGTGCCAGCAGTGAATGGGGGACAGGGGGGAGGTACGAGCAGTACTTC.